The subject of this entry is one TCR beta chain. The specificity of this receptor is unknown. Per-base qualities were not stored, and no clone one base away is much larger. TCRbeta CDR3 regions were amplified from genomic DNA by means of the immunoSEQ Assay, a bias-controlled multiplex PCR. The paper's data handling went like this. Nucleated cell counts per sample were estimated from amplification of reference gene primers within the assay. To quantify the absolute abundance of each unique TCRbeta CDR3 rearrangement, sequence reads were collapsed and filtered. For each sample, productive Simpson clonality was calculated as the square root of Simpson's diversity index across productive rearrangements. Drawn from immuneACCESS, this table holds only the in-frame rearrangements with V and J called that TCRdb kept. Clones are partly lost; checked studies trace under half to an unresolved V gene and leave the rest unexplained. V and J calls and clone size follow that table, whereas D and trimming were derived from the DNA. The sample table shows some 260,000 clones, and 75% to 90% are seen once. Of the sample, just under 6.5% is held by the ten largest clones.

This entry is derived from a study of blood T cell repertoires in COVID-19 (dated by TCRdb to the early 2020s). Looking at the study overall: Samples covering the acute and convalescent phases of COVID-19 were provided by collaborators in the United States, Italy and Spain. The prospective study material was composed of cDNA or gDNA derived from T cells, B-cell-depleted T cells, or PBMCs. Subjects who had been exposed to COVID-19, were actively infected with it, or had recovered from it provided the deeply sampled blood TCRbeta repertoires that made up the dataset. The repertoires were released in a freely available public database meant as a resource for research on the immune response to SARS-CoV-2. Samples were obtained from the ongoing ImmuneRACE study (first 160 participants) and from roughly 1,300 subjects provided by 6 global collaborators. Nearly every sample came with metadata listing a de-identified subject ID, COVID-19 status, age in years and sex. Where HLA class I and class II types were available, the types were taken from metadata supplied by the sample provider, not from assay-based typing.

The V and J ends are trimmed by 4 bases and 0 bases, leaving 10 bases between them. There are 14 amino acids in the CDR3, from cysteine to phenylalanine inclusive. Here the CDR3 DNA is all that survives: 42 bases in frame from base 1. From the germline V gene, CDR1 is SGHRS and CDR2 is YFSETQ. General study outcomes and caveats: Clinical and demographic metadata were provided uncurated, with the amount varying by source and participant.

In the prospective study, participants were roughly 18 to 100 years old, resided in about 25 geographic areas of the United States, and were enrolled through a virtual design. To assign participants to cohorts, the prospective study relied on clinical history that participants themselves reported in a screening survey and a study questionnaire. Mobile phlebotomists in the prospective study collected whole blood, serum and a nasopharyngeal or oropharyngeal swab from every participant. Prospective study participants could optionally give additional blood draws and questionnaires over an approximately two-month period. Blood samples from the prospective study were shipped frozen or at room temperature prior to DNA extraction.

The sequenced material came from PBMCs or T cells enriched from blood (not recorded which). This sequence originates from a woman aged 30 to 39 with acute COVID-19. The rearrangement joined TRBV5-1 to TRBJ1-1, with a weak D call of TRBD1 (5 bases match). The sequenced DNA: TGCGCCAGCAGCCCGGGACTCCTGAACACTGAAGCTTTCTTT. This encodes CASSPGLLNTEAFF.